This TCR beta chain was profiled in a study of PD-1 blockade in classical Hodgkin lymphoma. The data were produced by immunoSEQ multiplex PCR, yet TCRdb's version contains in-frame clones alone and is incomplete. The sample has approximately 37,000 clones; over 75% are singletons. The CDR3 is 16 amino acids. Germline V gives CDR1 SGHDT, CDR2 YYEEEE. The ends lost 0 bases at V and 5 bases at J; junction bases unmatched: 7. Each patient experienced a relapse that followed autologous stem cell transplantation, and brentuximab vedotin exposure varied. The gene calls are TRBV5-6 and TRBJ2-3; the match to TRBD2 covers 9 bases. The sequences come from peripheral blood mononuclear cells (PBMCs), collected at baseline. The sequence was collected from a human donor with classical Hodgkin lymphoma. In DNA form, the CDR3 reads TGTGCCAGCAGCTTGGGAGGCGGGGGGGCCTTAGATACGCAGTATTTT. It translates to CASSLGGGGALDTQYF.